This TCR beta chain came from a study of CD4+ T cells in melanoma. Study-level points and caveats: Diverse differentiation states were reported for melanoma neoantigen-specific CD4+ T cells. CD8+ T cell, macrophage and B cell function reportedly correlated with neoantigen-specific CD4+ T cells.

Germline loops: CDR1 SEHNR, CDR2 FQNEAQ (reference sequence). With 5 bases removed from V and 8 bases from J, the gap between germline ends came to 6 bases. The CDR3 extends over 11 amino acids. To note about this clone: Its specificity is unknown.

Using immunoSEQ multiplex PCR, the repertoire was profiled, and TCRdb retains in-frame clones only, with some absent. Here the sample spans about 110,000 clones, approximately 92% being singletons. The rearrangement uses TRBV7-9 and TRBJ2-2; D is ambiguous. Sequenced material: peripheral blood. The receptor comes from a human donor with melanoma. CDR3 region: CASSPRGELFF. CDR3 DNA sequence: TGTGCCAGCAGCCCTCGAGGGGAGCTGTTTTTT.